The T cell receptor beta chain under discussion was sequenced for a study of blood T cell repertoires in COVID-19. Across the whole study: Samples taken during acute and convalescent COVID-19 were collected in the United States, Italy and Spain. Sample material is recorded as cDNA or gDNA derived from T cells, B-cell-depleted T cells, or PBMCs.

With 4 bases removed from V and 9 bases from J, the gap between germline ends came to 22 bases. The CDR3 extends over 17 amino acids. Per the germline V gene, CDR1 is LNHDA and CDR2 is SQIVND (reference sequence). Authors' methods: Reference gene primer amplification yielded estimated nucleated cell counts. Profiling relied on immunoSEQ multiplex PCR, and the TCRdb table lists in-frame clones only, not all of them. That table furnishes V, J and clone size, whereas the DNA furnished D and trimming. The sample has 200,000 to 250,000 clones; about nine tenths are singletons. Sequences were obtained from peripheral blood. The chain has TRBV19 and TRBJ1-6; tentative D call: TRBD1 (6 bases). This clonotype originated in a man of 80 years or more with acute or convalescent COVID-19. The DNA of the CDR3 is TGTGCCAGTAGTACTCGACAGGCCCCTGGGCCATTTTCACCCCTCCACTTT. Translating gives CASSTRQAPGPFSPLHF.